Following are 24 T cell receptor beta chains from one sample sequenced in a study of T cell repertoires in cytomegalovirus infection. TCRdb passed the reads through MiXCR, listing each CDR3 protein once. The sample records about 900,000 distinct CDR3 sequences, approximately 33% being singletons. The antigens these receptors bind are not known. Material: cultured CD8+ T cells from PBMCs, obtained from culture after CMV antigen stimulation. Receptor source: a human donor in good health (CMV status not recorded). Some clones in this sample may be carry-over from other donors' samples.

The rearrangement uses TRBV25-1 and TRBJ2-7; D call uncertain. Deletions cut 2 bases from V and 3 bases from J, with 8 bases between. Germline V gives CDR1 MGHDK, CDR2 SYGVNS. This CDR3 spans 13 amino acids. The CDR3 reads CASSEIGIYEQYF. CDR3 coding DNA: TGTGCCAGCAGTGAAATAGGGATCTACGAGCAGTACTTC.

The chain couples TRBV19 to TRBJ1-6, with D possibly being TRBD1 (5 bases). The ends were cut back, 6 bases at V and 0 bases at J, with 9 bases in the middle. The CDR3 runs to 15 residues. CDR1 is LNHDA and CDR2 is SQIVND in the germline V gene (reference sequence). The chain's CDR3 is CASRGDSSYNSPLHF. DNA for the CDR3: TGTGCCAGTAGGGGCGACAGCTCCTATAATTCACCCCTCCACTTT. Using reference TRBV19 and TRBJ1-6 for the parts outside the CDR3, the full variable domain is DGGITQSPKYLFRKEGQNVTLSCEQNLNHDAMYWYRQDPGQGLRLIYYSQIVNDFQKGDIAEGYSVSREKKESFPLTVTSAQKNPTAFYLCASRGDSSYNSPLHFGNGTRLTVT.

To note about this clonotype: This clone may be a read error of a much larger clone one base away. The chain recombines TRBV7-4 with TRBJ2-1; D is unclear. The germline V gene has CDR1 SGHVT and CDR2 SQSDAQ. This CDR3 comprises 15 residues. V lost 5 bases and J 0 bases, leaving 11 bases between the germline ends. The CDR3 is CASSNHKSSYNEQFF. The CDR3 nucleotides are TGTGCCAGCAGCAACCACAAGAGCTCCTACAATGAGCAGTTCTTC. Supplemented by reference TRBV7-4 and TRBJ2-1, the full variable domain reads GAGVSQSPRYKVAKRGRDVALRCDSISGHVTLYWYRQTLGQGSEVLTYSQSDAQRDKSGRPSGRFSAERPERSVSTLKIQRTEQGDSAVYLCASSNHKSSYNEQFFGPGTRLTVL.

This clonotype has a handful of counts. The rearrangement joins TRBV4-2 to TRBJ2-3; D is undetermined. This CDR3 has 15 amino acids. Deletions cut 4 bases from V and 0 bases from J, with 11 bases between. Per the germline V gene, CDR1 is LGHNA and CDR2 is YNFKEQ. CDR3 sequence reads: CASSPDPPSTDTQYF. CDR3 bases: TGTGCCAGCAGCCCCGACCCACCTAGCACAGATACGCAGTATTTT.

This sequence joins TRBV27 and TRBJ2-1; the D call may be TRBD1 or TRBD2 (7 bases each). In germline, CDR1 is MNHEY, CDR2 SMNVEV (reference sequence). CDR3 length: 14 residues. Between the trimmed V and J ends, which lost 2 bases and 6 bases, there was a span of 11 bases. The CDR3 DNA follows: TGTGCCAGCAGTTTAGTCAGGGGGGGCAATGAGCAGTTCTTC. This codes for CASSLVRGGNEQFF.

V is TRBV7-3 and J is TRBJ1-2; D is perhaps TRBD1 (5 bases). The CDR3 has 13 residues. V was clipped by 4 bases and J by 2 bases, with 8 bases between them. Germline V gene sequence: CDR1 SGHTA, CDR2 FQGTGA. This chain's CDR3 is CASSWAGNYGYTF. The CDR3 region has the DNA TGTGCCAGCAGCTGGGCAGGGAACTATGGCTACACCTTC.

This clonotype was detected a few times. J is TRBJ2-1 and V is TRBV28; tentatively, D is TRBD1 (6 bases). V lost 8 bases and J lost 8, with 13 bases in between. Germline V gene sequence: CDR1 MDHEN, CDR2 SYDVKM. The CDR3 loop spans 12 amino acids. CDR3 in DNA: TGTGCCAGCTCCAGGGGATACGATGAGCAGTTCTTC. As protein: CASSRGYDEQFF. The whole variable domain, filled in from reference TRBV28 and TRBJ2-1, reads DVKVTQSSRYLVKRTGEKVFLECVQDMDHENMFWYRQDPGLGLRLIYFSYDVKMKEKGDIPEGYSVSREKKERFSLILESASTNQTSMYLCASSRGYDEQFFGPGTRLTVL.

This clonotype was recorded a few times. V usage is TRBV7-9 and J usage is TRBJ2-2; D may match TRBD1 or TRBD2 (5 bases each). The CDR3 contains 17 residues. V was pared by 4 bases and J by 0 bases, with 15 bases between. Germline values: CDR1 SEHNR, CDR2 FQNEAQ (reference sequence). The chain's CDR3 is CASSSSRDGANTGELFF. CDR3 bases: TGTGCCAGCAGCTCAAGCCGGGACGGTGCGAACACCGGGGAGCTGTTTTTT.

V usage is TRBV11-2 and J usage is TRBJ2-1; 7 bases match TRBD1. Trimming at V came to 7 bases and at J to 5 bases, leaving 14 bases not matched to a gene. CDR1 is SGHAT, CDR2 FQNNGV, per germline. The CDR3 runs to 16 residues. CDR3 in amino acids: CASNFPGDRTNNEQFF. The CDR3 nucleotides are TGTGCCAGCAATTTCCCAGGGGACAGAACAAACAATGAGCAGTTCTTC. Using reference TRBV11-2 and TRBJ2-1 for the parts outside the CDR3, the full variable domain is EAGVAQSPRYKIIEKRQSVAFWCNPISGHATLYWYQQILGQGPKLLIQFQNNGVVDDSQLPKDRFSAERLKGVDSTLKIQPAKLEDSAVYLCASNFPGDRTNNEQFFGPGTRLTVL.

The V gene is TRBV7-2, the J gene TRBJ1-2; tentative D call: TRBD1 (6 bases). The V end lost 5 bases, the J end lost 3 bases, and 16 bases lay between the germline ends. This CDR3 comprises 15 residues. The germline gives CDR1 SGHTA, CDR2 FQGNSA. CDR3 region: CASSIQGTEDYGYTF. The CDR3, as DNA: TGTGCCAGCAGCATACAGGGAACGGAGGACTATGGCTACACCTTC.

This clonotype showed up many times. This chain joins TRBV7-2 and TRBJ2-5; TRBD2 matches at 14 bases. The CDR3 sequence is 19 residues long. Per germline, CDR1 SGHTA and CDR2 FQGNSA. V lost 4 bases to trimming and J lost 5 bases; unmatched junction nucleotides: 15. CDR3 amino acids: CASSSPPGTSGGWGETQYF. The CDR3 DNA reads TGTGCCAGCAGCTCCCCGCCGGGGACTAGCGGGGGCTGGGGGGAGACCCAGTACTTC.

CDR3 protein: CASSQVSGLAKNIQYF. CDR3 bases: TGCGCCAGCAGCCAAGTGTCAGGGCTAGCCAAAAACATTCAGTACTTC. The chain has TRBV4-1 and TRBJ2-4; D is perhaps TRBD1 (5 bases). V was clipped by 1 base and J by 0 bases, with 10 bases between them. The CDR3 sequence is 16 residues long. Germline assignment: CDR1 MGHRA and CDR2 YSYEKL.

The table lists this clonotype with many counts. The CDR3 nucleotides read TGTGCCAGCAGCCAGAACAGGTTTGGGGGCACAGATACGCAGTATTTT. This codes for CASSQNRFGGTDTQYF. The chain combines TRBV7-6 with TRBJ2-3, with D perhaps matching TRBD1 (5 bases). V was trimmed by 5 bases and J by 1 base, leaving 16 bases between them. The CDR3 spans 16 residues. CDR1 is SGHVS, CDR2 FNYEAQ, per germline.

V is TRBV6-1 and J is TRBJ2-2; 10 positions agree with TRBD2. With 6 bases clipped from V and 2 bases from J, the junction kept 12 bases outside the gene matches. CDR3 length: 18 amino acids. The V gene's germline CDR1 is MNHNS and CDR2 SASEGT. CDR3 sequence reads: CASSSTVLAGLNTGELFF. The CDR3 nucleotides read TGTGCCAGCAGCTCTACAGTACTAGCGGGGCTTAACACCGGGGAGCTGTTTTTT.

The CDR3 sequence is CASTAGNSNQPQHF. The CDR3 bases are TGTGCCAGCACGGCCGGGAACAGCAATCAGCCCCAGCATTTT. The chain uses TRBV5-5 and TRBJ1-5, with D hard to call. Trimming took off 6 bases at V and 1 base at J, with 11 bases between the two ends. This CDR3 is built from 14 residues. Germline V lookup: CDR1 SGHKS, CDR2 YYEKEE (reference sequence).

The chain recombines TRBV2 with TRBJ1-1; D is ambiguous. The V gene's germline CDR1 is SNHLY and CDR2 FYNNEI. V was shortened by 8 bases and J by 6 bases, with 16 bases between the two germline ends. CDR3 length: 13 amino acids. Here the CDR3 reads CASRSSRGPEAFF. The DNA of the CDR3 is TGTGCCAGCCGCAGTTCAAGAGGTCCTGAAGCTTTCTTT.

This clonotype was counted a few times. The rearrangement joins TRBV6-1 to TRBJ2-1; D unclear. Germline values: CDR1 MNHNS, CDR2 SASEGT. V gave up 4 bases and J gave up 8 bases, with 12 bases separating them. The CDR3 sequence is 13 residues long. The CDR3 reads CASSGLGVDEQFF. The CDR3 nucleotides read TGTGCCAGCAGTGGGCTAGGCGTAGATGAGCAGTTCTTC.

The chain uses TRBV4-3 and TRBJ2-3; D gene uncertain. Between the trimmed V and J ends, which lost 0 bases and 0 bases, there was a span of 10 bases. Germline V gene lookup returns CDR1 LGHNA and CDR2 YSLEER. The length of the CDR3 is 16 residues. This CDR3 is CASSQDLAGSTDTQYF. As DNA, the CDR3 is TGCGCCAGCAGCCAAGATCTGGCCGGAAGCACAGATACGCAGTATTTT.

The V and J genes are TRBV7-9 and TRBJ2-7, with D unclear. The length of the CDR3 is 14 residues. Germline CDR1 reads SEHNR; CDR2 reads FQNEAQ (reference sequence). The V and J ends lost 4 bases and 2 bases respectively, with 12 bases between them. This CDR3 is CASSSRATTYEQYF. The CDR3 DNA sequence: TGTGCCAGCAGCTCCCGGGCCACTACCTACGAGCAGTACTTC.

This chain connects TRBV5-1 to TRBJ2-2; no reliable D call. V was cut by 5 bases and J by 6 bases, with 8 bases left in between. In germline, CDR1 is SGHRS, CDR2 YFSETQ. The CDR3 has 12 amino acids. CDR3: CASSMVPGELFF. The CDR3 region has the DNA TGCGCCAGCAGTATGGTCCCCGGGGAGCTGTTTTTT. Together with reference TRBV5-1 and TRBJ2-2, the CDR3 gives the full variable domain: KAGVTQTPRYLIKTRGQQVTLSCSPISGHRSVSWYQQTPGQGLQFLFEYFSETQRNKGNFPGRFSGRQFSNSRSEMNVSTLELGDSALYLCASSMVPGELFFGEGSRLTVL.

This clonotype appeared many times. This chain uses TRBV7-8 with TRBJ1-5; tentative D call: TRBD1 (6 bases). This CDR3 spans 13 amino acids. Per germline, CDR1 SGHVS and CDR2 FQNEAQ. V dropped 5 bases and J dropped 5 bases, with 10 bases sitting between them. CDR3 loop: CASSRQGYQPQHF. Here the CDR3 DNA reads TGTGCCAGCAGCCGGCAGGGGTATCAGCCCCAGCATTTT. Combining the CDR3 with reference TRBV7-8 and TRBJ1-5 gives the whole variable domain GAGVSQSPRYKVAKRGQDVALRCDPISGHVSLFWYQQALGQGPEFLTYFQNEAQLDKSGLPSDRFFAERPEGSVSTLKIQRTQQEDSAVYLCASSRQGYQPQHFGDGTRLSIL.

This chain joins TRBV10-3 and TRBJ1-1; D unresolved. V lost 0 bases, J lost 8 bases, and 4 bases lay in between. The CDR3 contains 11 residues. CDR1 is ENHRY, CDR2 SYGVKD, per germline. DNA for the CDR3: TGTGCCATCAGTGAGTCACTGGAAGCTTTCTTT. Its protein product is CAISESLEAFF.

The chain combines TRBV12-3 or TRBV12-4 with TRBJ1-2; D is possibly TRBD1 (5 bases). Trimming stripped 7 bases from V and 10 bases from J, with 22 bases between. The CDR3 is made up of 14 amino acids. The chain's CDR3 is CASKQSGPGDFYTF. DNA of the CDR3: TGTGCCAGCAAACAATCGGGGCCAGGTGATTTCTACACCTTC.

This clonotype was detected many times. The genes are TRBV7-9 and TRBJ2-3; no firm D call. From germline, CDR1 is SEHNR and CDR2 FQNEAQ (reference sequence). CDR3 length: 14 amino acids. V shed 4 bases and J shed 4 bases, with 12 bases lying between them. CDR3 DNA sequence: TGTGCCAGCAGCTCCCTGGGGTTGGCAGATACGCAGTATTTT. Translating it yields CASSSLGLADTQYF.